These 30 T cell receptor beta chains came from one sample sequenced in a study of blood T cell repertoires in COVID-19. The table came from immunoSEQ multiplex PCR; TCRdb's copy has only in-frame clones and leaves some out. The repertoire includes about 75,000 clones, around two thirds of them detected once, and 2.5% to 3% sits in the top ten. Sequencing used peripheral blood. The source of these receptors is a human donor with acute or convalescent COVID-19. The donor label of this sample is uncertain.

The chain recombines TRBV19 with TRBJ2-2, with TRBD1 matching 9 bases. Trimming removed 3 bases from V and 3 bases from J; junction bases left unmatched: 2. Germline V lookup: CDR1 LNHDA, CDR2 SQIVND (reference sequence). CDR3 length: 15 residues. CDR3 DNA: TGTGCCAGTAGTATGGGACAGGGCTACACCGGGGAGCTGTTTTTT. Encoded protein: CASSMGQGYTGELFF.

This chain uses TRBV7-8 with TRBJ2-1; 9 bases line up with TRBD2. Trimming removed 2 bases from V and 3 bases from J; junction bases left unmatched: 8. In germline, CDR1 is SGHVS, CDR2 FQNEAQ. The length of the CDR3 is 17 residues. Written as DNA, the CDR3 is TGTGCCAGCAGCTTACGGATCTCAGCGGGAGGCTACAATGAGCAGTTCTTC. Translated, it gives CASSLRISAGGYNEQFF.

The CDR3 DNA reads TGTGCCAGCAGCGGACAGGGGAATGAGCAGTTCTTC. It yields the protein CASSGQGNEQFF. The chain uses TRBV12-3 or TRBV12-4 and TRBJ2-1; 9 bases fit TRBD1. This CDR3 contains 12 residues. V lost 6 bases to trimming and J lost 7 bases; unmatched junction nucleotides: 1.

This chain uses TRBV28 with TRBJ2-7; TRBD1 aligns across 7 bases. The V gene end was trimmed by 4 bases and the J gene end by 1 base; junction bases not matched to a gene: 4. Germline V gene lookup returns CDR1 MDHEN and CDR2 SYDVKM. CDR3 length equals 14 residues. The CDR3 sequence is CASSSETGSYEQYV. CDR3 bases: TGTGCCAGCAGTTCCGAGACAGGGTCCTACGAGCAGTACGTC.

The chain combines TRBV6-2 or TRBV6-3 with TRBJ2-5, with D maybe TRBD2 (6 bases). The CDR3 is 17 residues long. V lost 2 bases and J lost 7, with 23 bases in between. Germline V lookup: CDR1 MNHEY, CDR2 SVGEGT. The CDR3 DNA reads TGTGCCAGCAGTTACGGGTGGACGGGACTCCTTATAGGGACCCAGTACTTC. Translating gives CASSYGWTGLLIGTQYF.

V is TRBV28 and J is TRBJ1-6; possibly TRBD1 for D (6 bases). Germline-derived CDR1 and CDR2 are MDHEN and SYDVKM. The CDR3 contains 17 residues. V lost 2 bases to trimming and J lost 3 bases, with 14 bases between them. The CDR3 nucleotides read TGTGCCAGCAGTTTAGGGGACACCGAATTCTATAATTCACCCCTCCACTTT. Residues: CASSLGDTEFYNSPLHF.

The count of this clone is one. The rearrangement joins TRBV10-1 to TRBJ1-5; D is perhaps TRBD1 (5 bases). The CDR3 is 13 amino acids. V lost 4 bases and J 2 bases, leaving 6 bases between the germline ends. CDR1 WNHNN and CDR2 SYGVQD come from the germline V gene (reference sequence). The CDR3 DNA is TGCGCCAGCAGTGCACAGGGCAATCAGCCCCAGCATTTT. Translated, it gives CASSAQGNQPQHF.

The chain couples TRBV5-1 to TRBJ1-2, with 11 bases aligning to TRBD1. The CDR3 covers 17 residues. Germline V gene data show CDR1 as SGHRS and CDR2 as YFSETQ. V lost 4 bases and J lost 5; bases outside the gene matches: 13. The CDR3 coding sequence is TGCGCCAGCAGCCGTGATGGGACAGGGGGATCCTTTTATGGCTACACCTTC. It is translated as CASSRDGTGGSFYGYTF.

This clone has just one count. The gene calls are TRBV5-5 and TRBJ2-1, with D uncertain. This CDR3 has 13 amino acids. In germline, CDR1 is SGHKS, CDR2 YYEKEE (reference sequence). The V end lost 6 bases, the J end lost 0 bases, and 7 bases lay between the germline ends. In DNA, the CDR3 is TGTGCCAGCAAACCAGACTCCTACAATGAGCAGTTCTTC. Translated: CASKPDSYNEQFF.

The V and J genes are TRBV6-6 and TRBJ1-1; D gene ambiguous. The length of the CDR3 is 15 residues. The V end was cut by 5 bases, the J end by 3 bases, with 16 bases between. Germline CDR1 MNHNY, CDR2 SVGAGI (reference sequence). The CDR3, as DNA: TGTGCCAGCAGTAACCCCCAGGTCCTTGACACTGAAGCTTTCTTT. Translation: CASSNPQVLDTEAFF.

The V gene is TRBV10-2, the J gene TRBJ2-7, with no clear D. Trimming took off 4 bases at V and 5 bases at J, with 3 bases between the two ends. Germline CDR1 is WSHSY and CDR2 is SAAADI. This CDR3 comprises 10 residues. The CDR3 loop reads CASSADEQYV. Here the CDR3 DNA reads TGCGCCAGCAGTGCCGACGAGCAGTACGTC.

Turning to this clone: This specimen includes other DNA sequences encoding the same CDR3. The CDR3 sequence: CASSLAVGGDSPLHF. The CDR3 DNA follows: TGTGCCAGCAGCTTAGCGGTAGGGGGCGATTCACCCCTCCACTTT. The chain employs TRBV7-2 and TRBJ1-6; TRBD1 matches at 7 bases. The germline V gene encodes CDR1 SGHTA and CDR2 FQGNSA. V lost 0 bases, J lost 8 bases, and 4 bases stayed unmatched. CDR3 length: 15 amino acids.

Regarding this clone: The junction and the germline gene differ at one end; a read error may be behind it. The rearrangement links TRBV2 to TRBJ1-6; 7 nucleotides agree with TRBD1. The germline V gene encodes CDR1 SNHLY and CDR2 FYNNEI. CDR3 size: 12 residues. The CDR3 protein is CASSEAGTEVHF. The CDR3 nucleotides are TGTGCCAGCAGCGAAGCCGGGACAGAGGTCCACTTT. The full variable domain, in which reference TRBV2 and TRBJ1-6 provide the parts outside the CDR3, is EPEVTQTPSHQVTQMGQEVILRCVPISNHLYFYWYRQILGQKVEFLVSFYNNEISEKSEIFDDQFSVERPDGSNFTLKIRSTKLEDSAMYFCASSEAGTEVHFGNGTRLTVT.

This clone was counted a single time. The CDR3 protein is CASSHRGRAEKLFF. The CDR3 DNA follows: TGTGCCAGCAGCCACAGGGGGCGCGCCGAAAAACTGTTTTTT. The chain combines TRBV3-1 (or the pseudogene TRBV3-2) with TRBJ1-4; 8 bases match TRBD1. The CDR3 contains 14 residues. Germline V lookup: CDR1 LGHDT, CDR2 YNNKEL (reference sequence). With V trimmed by 3 bases and J by 8 bases, 5 bases remained unmatched.

This chain links TRBV10-3 with TRBJ1-1, with 7 bases matching TRBD1. V was pared by 4 bases and J by 7 bases, with 6 bases of the junction left unmatched. This CDR3 is 13 amino acids long. Germline assignment: CDR1 ENHRY and CDR2 SYGVKD. The chain's CDR3 is CAISARTGGEAFF. CDR3 coding DNA: TGTGCCATCAGTGCCCGGACAGGCGGTGAAGCTTTCTTT.

This clone has a single count. The CDR3 DNA reads TGTGCCACCAGCCCAGGGGCAGCCCCCACAGATACGCAGTATTTT. This gives the protein CATSPGAAPTDTQYF. The J gene is TRBJ2-3, the V gene TRBV24-1; perhaps TRBD1 as D (6 bases). This CDR3 has 15 residues. Per germline, CDR1 KGHDR and CDR2 SFDVKD. Trimming removed 7 bases at V and 2 bases at J, with 15 bases between.

The rearrangement joins TRBV7-9 to TRBJ1-6, with 7 bases aligning to TRBD1. V lost 5 bases to trimming and J lost 6 bases; unmatched junction nucleotides: 4. This CDR3 comprises 14 residues. CDR1 and CDR2 from the germline V gene are SEHNR and FQNEAQ (reference sequence). The CDR3 sequence is CASSRRDSNSPLHF. DNA of the CDR3: TGTGCCAGCAGCCGCCGGGACAGTAATTCACCCCTCCACTTT. The full variable domain, rest sourced from reference TRBV7-9 and TRBJ1-6, is DTGVSQNPRHKITKRGQNVTFRCDPISEHNRLYWYRQTLGQGPEFLTYFQNEAQLEKSRLLSDRFSAERPKGSFSTLEIQRTEQGDSAMYLCASSRRDSNSPLHFGNGTRLTVT.

The chain combines TRBV24-1 with TRBJ2-1, with 10 bases aligning to TRBD2. CDR3 size: 15 residues. Germline V CDR1 and CDR2: KGHDR, SFDVKD. With 6 bases clipped from V and 0 bases from J, the junction kept 1 base outside the gene matches. CDR3: CATSPSGSSYNEQFF. CDR3 DNA: TGTGCCACCAGTCCTAGCGGGAGCTCCTACAATGAGCAGTTCTTC.

This chain links TRBV7-2 with TRBJ2-2, with a tentative D call TRBD1 (6 bases). The V end lost 5 bases, the J end lost 2 bases, and 12 bases lay between the germline ends. The CDR3 has 15 residues. CDR1 and CDR2 (germline): SGHTA, FQGNSA. The CDR3 spells CASSTGQLNTGELFF. The CDR3 nucleotides read TGTGCCAGCAGCACCGGACAGTTAAACACCGGGGAGCTGTTTTTT.

V gene TRBV11-2 combines with J gene TRBJ2-3; 7 bases are shared with TRBD2. The CDR3 length is 14 residues. After removal of 5 bases from V and 6 bases from J, the junction contained 8 bases not matched to a gene. From germline, CDR1 is SGHAT and CDR2 FQNNGV. The CDR3: CASSLIRGVDTQYF. The CDR3 region has the DNA TGTGCCAGCAGCCTGATTCGGGGGGTGGATACGCAGTATTTT.

This clone is a singleton in its sample. The chain links TRBV19 to TRBJ2-7; D unclear. Trimming removed 7 bases from V and 4 bases from J, with 14 bases in between. The CDR3 sequence is 13 residues long. The germline V gene has CDR1 LNHDA and CDR2 SQIVND (reference sequence). This CDR3 reads CASTPGDGYEQYF. The DNA for the CDR3 is TGTGCCAGTACCCCTGGAGACGGGTACGAGCAGTACTTC.

The chain couples TRBV10-3 to TRBJ1-1, with D possibly matching TRBD1 (5 bases). The CDR3 length is 13 residues. V lost 6 bases, J lost 4 bases, and 12 bases lay in between. The germline gives CDR1 ENHRY, CDR2 SYGVKD. CDR3 bases: TGTGCCATCAGCGGGGGTCAGGGCACTGAAGCTTTCTTT. It translates to CAISGGQGTEAFF.

The chain has TRBV2 and TRBJ2-3; 9 bases line up with TRBD1. J lost 2 bases, V lost 1 base, and 4 bases had no gene match. Germline CDR1 and CDR2: SNHLY and FYNNEI. This CDR3 contains 16 residues. As DNA, the CDR3 is TGTGCCAGCAGTGAAGAGTGGACAGGGGACACAGATACGCAGTATTTT. Its protein is CASSEEWTGDTDTQYF.

The rearrangement joins TRBV6-5 to TRBJ2-7; D may be TRBD1 (6 bases). This CDR3 contains 14 residues. The ends were cut back, 7 bases at V and 4 bases at J, with 17 bases in the middle. CDR1 MNHEY and CDR2 SVGAGI come from the germline V gene. The CDR3 sequence is CASTPGAILYEQYF. DNA of the CDR3: TGTGCCAGCACCCCAGGGGCTATACTTTACGAGCAGTACTTC.

The chain joins TRBV18 to TRBJ2-7, with a weak D call TRBD2 (5 bases). Trimming removed 0 bases from V and 6 bases from J, with 21 bases in between. The CDR3 extends over 17 amino acids. The germline V gene encodes CDR1 KGHSH and CDR2 LQKENI. The CDR3 bases are TGTGCCAGCTCACCACCGGGAGCTCGCCTGGCCCCTACCGAGCAGTACTTC. Its protein product is CASSPPGARLAPTEQYF.

V and J are TRBV2 and TRBJ1-2; D not certain. Germline CDR1 SNHLY, CDR2 FYNNEI. The CDR3 spans 12 residues. Trimming removed 4 bases from V and 4 bases from J, with 7 bases in between. The CDR3 spells CASSGAGYGYTF. The DNA of the CDR3 is TGTGCCAGCAGTGGTGCGGGCTATGGCTACACCTTC.

The chain is built from TRBV7-9 and TRBJ2-7; 8 positions agree with TRBD2. CDR3 length: 13 amino acids. Germline loops: CDR1 SEHNR, CDR2 FQNEAQ (reference sequence). The V and J ends lost 3 bases and 5 bases, in that order; junction bases with no gene match: 3. For the CDR3, the DNA is TGTGCCAGCAGCTTTAGCGGGGCCCACGAGCAGTACGTC. Its protein product is CASSFSGAHEQYV.

This chain connects TRBV28 to TRBJ2-5; weak D call: TRBD1 (6 bases). Trimming removed 5 bases at V and 3 bases at J, with 16 bases between. Per germline, CDR1 MDHEN and CDR2 SYDVKM. This CDR3 has 15 amino acids. The CDR3: CASSRSGTPKETQYF. CDR3 bases: TGTGCCAGCAGTCGATCCGGGACACCCAAAGAGACCCAGTACTTC.

The rearrangement joins TRBV6-5 to TRBJ1-2; no definite D call. V was pared by 2 bases and J by 7 bases, with 11 bases between. The V gene's germline CDR1 is MNHEY and CDR2 SVGAGI. The length of the CDR3 is 13 residues. CDR3 region: CASSYTQTTGYTF. CDR3 sequence (DNA): TGTGCCAGCAGTTACACACAAACCACTGGCTACACCTTC.

This chain joins TRBV15 and TRBJ2-3; 7 nucleotides match TRBD2. The CDR3 loop spans 15 amino acids. Germline V gene data show CDR1 as LNHNV and CDR2 as YYDKDF (reference sequence). The ends lost 3 bases at V and 2 bases at J; junction bases unmatched: 5. This CDR3 reads CATSRAGENTDTQYF. In DNA, the CDR3 is TGTGCCACCAGCAGGGCGGGGGAAAACACAGATACGCAGTATTTT.